The 11 T cell receptor beta chains given below trace back to one sample, sequenced in a study of T cell responses to AZD1222 COVID-19 vaccine. Assay used: immunoSEQ multiplex PCR; TCRdb lists only in-frame clones, some missing. The table includes over 120,000 clones, 85% to 95% detected once. The sample here was peripheral blood, taken after recovery from COVID-19. The receptor source for this set is an adult who had recovered from COVID-19.

This clone is a singleton in its sample. This chain links TRBV10-3 with TRBJ2-1; unclear D gene. Germline loops: CDR1 ENHRY, CDR2 SYGVKD. V was shortened by 0 bases and J by 9 bases, with 6 bases between the two germline ends. There are 12 residues in the CDR3. The CDR3 reads CAISESIGEQFF. CDR3 coding DNA: TGTGCCATCAGTGAGTCGATTGGTGAGCAGTTCTTC.

V gene TRBV28 combines with J gene TRBJ2-2; 8 nucleotides match TRBD1. The CDR3 runs to 14 residues. The germline gives CDR1 MDHEN, CDR2 SYDVKM. V lost 10 bases and J lost 4; bases outside the gene matches: 8. CDR3 sequence reads: CATRHRGFTGELFF. The CDR3 nucleotides are TGTGCCACACGCCACAGGGGGTTCACCGGGGAGCTGTTTTTT.

This chain uses TRBV4-1 with TRBJ2-7, with 9 bases matching TRBD2. This CDR3 comprises 16 residues. From germline, CDR1 is MGHRA and CDR2 YSYEKL. Losses at the gene ends were 2 bases for V and 3 bases for J; bases not matched to a gene: 8. CDR3 protein: CASSQQPGLAYYEQYF. In nucleotides, the CDR3 is TGCGCCAGCAGCCAACAACCGGGACTAGCTTACTACGAGCAGTACTTC.

The J gene is TRBJ2-3, the V gene TRBV19, with unresolved D. This CDR3 comprises 13 residues. Germline V gives CDR1 LNHDA, CDR2 SQIVND (reference sequence). Trimming took 8 bases from V and 0 from J, leaving 9 bases between them. The CDR3 DNA follows: TGTGCCAGTGCCCTATGGAGCACAGATACGCAGTATTTT. It codes for CASALWSTDTQYF.

This rearrangement joins TRBV9 to TRBJ2-1, with D perhaps matching TRBD2 (5 bases). V lost 0 bases to trimming and J lost 0 bases, with 10 bases between them. Germline V lookup: CDR1 SGDLS, CDR2 YYNGEE. This CDR3 contains 16 residues. The CDR3: CASSVDVRVSYNEQFF. CDR3 bases: TGTGCCAGCAGCGTAGACGTGCGGGTCTCCTACAATGAGCAGTTCTTC.

The rearrangement links TRBV5-6 to TRBJ1-6, with D unresolved. This CDR3 spans 15 amino acids. Between the trimmed V and J ends, which lost 2 bases and 9 bases, there was a span of 15 bases. CDR1 SGHDT and CDR2 YYEEEE come from the germline V gene. CDR3 nucleotide sequence: TGTGCCAGCAGCTTCCGTGGACGGGAGGGTTCACCCCTCCACTTT. The encoded protein is CASSFRGREGSPLHF.

The V and J genes are TRBV15 and TRBJ2-6; TRBD1 matches 8 bases. CDR1 and CDR2 (germline): LNHNV, YYDKDF (reference sequence). The CDR3 is 14 amino acids. The V segment lost 8 bases and the J segment 0 bases; nucleotides outside the gene matches: 0. The CDR3 loop reads CATGTGSGANVLTF. CDR3 coding DNA: TGTGCCACCGGGACAGGCTCTGGGGCCAACGTCCTGACTTTC.

The chain couples TRBV7-6 to TRBJ2-7; 8 bases fit TRBD1. CDR3 length equals 15 residues. Losses at the gene ends were 5 bases for V and 5 bases for J; bases not matched to a gene: 11. The germline gives CDR1 SGHVS, CDR2 FNYEAQ. CDR3 in amino acids: CASSLQGAGMDEQYF. CDR3 in DNA: TGTGCCAGCAGCCTTCAGGGGGCAGGGATGGACGAGCAGTACTTC.

The V call is TRBV5-1, the J call TRBJ2-2; weak D call: TRBD1 (6 bases). V gave up 4 bases and J gave up 5 bases, with 12 bases separating them. Looked up from germline, CDR1 is SGHRS and CDR2 is YFSETQ. This CDR3 is built from 14 residues. For the CDR3, the DNA is TGCGCCAGCAGCCCTGGACAGTCAACCGGGGAGCTGTTTTTT. Encoded protein: CASSPGQSTGELFF.

This chain joins TRBV7-9 and TRBJ2-1, with 10 nucleotides matching TRBD2. This CDR3 has 15 amino acids. Germline trimming cut 2 bases from V and 8 bases from J; bases unmatched to any gene: 6. Germline CDR1 reads SEHNR; CDR2 reads FQNEAQ (reference sequence). The CDR3 sequence is CASSLSGRAVDEQFF. CDR3 nucleotide sequence: TGTGCCAGCAGCTTAAGCGGGAGGGCCGTTGATGAGCAGTTCTTC.

DNA for the CDR3: TGCGCCAGCACCCAACTAGCGTCGGGTTACAATGAGCAGTTCTTC. This codes for CASTQLASGYNEQFF. The rearrangement links TRBV10-1 to TRBJ2-1, with 7 bases that match TRBD2. V was clipped by 7 bases and J by 4 bases; unmatched bases: 10. The CDR3 has 15 amino acids. CDR1 is WNHNN and CDR2 is SYGVQD in the germline V gene (reference sequence).